This entry describes one T cell receptor beta chain. The sample contains more than one DNA sequence encoding this CDR3. Sequenced by immunoSEQ multiplex PCR; TCRdb stores in-frame clones only, minus some. The sample includes 2 million to 3 million clones, 80% to 95% of them seen just once. These data belong to a study of shared clonotypes between healthy human individuals. The receptor comes from a young man in good health. Some clones in this sample may be carry-over from other donors' samples. Input material: naive CD4+ T cells from PBMCs. Regarding subset: CD45RA+ positively selected.

Here the CDR3 reads CASSPNRGSTEAFF. DNA for the CDR3: TGTGCCAGCAGTCCAAACAGGGGGAGCACTGAAGCTTTCTTT. The genes are TRBV27 and TRBJ1-1, with 8 bases aligning to TRBD1. The CDR3 totals 14 residues. The trim removed 5 bases at V and 4 bases at J, leaving 6 bases unmatched. Germline assignment: CDR1 MNHEY and CDR2 SMNVEV (reference sequence).